Below are 27 T cell receptor beta chains sequenced from a single sample in a study of T cell changes during pregnancy in multiple sclerosis. The data were produced by immunoSEQ multiplex PCR, yet TCRdb's version contains in-frame clones alone and is incomplete. The data hold more than 75,000 clones, with 90% to 95% observed a single time. Sequences were derived from peripheral blood, sampled in the first trimester of pregnancy. The receptors shown here come from a female donor with multiple sclerosis, enrolled in a pregnancy study.

The chain couples TRBV7-7 to TRBJ1-2; 7 bases map to TRBD1. Germline V CDR1 and CDR2: SSHAT, FNYEAQ (reference sequence). The CDR3 runs 14 residues. V trimming: 3 bases; J trimming: 6 bases; junction bases outside the gene matches: 7. The CDR3 nucleotides read TGTGCCAGCAGCTTCAAACAGGGGTTTAATGGCTACACCTTC. This encodes CASSFKQGFNGYTF. The full variable domain, with the rest looked up from reference TRBV7-7 and TRBJ1-2, is GAGVSQSPRYKVTKRGQDVTLRCDPISSHATLYWYQQALGQGPEFLTYFNYEAQPDKSGLPSDRFSAERPEGSISTLTIQRTEQRDSAMYRCASSFKQGFNGYTFGSGTRLTVV.

The rearrangement joins TRBV19 to TRBJ1-3, with D perhaps matching TRBD1 (5 bases). CDR1 is LNHDA and CDR2 is SQIVND in the germline V gene (reference sequence). The CDR3 covers 15 residues. The V and J ends lost 3 bases and 7 bases respectively, with 16 bases between them. The DNA for the CDR3 is TGTGCCAGTAGTATCGCTATGGGGCTGGGGAACACCATATATTTT. Translated: CASSIAMGLGNTIYF.

V gene TRBV19 combines with J gene TRBJ1-1; D is possibly TRBD1 (5 bases). V shed 10 bases and J shed 3 bases, with 15 bases lying between them. The CDR3 is 13 amino acids. In germline, CDR1 is LNHDA, CDR2 SQIVND (reference sequence). The CDR3 is CATRQRRDTEAFF. For the CDR3, the DNA is TGTGCCACCCGACAGCGTAGGGACACTGAAGCTTTCTTT. The variable domain in full, with the rest retrieved from reference TRBV19 and TRBJ1-1, is DGGITQSPKYLFRKEGQNVTLSCEQNLNHDAMYWYRQDPGQGLRLIYYSQIVNDFQKGDIAEGYSVSREKKESFPLTVTSAQKNPTAFYLCATRQRRDTEAFFGQGTRLTVV.

J is TRBJ2-7 and V is TRBV7-9; D possibly corresponds to TRBD2 (5 bases). The V end lost 5 bases, the J end lost 3 bases, and 14 bases lay between the germline ends. This CDR3 contains 14 residues. Per the germline V gene, CDR1 is SEHNR and CDR2 is FQNEAQ (reference sequence). The CDR3 DNA is TGTGCCAGCAGCGTCCGGGAATTGGGCTACGAGCAGTACTTC. The encoded protein is CASSVRELGYEQYF.

V and J are TRBV7-2 and TRBJ2-7; 10 bases align to TRBD2. Germline lookup yields CDR1 SGHTA and CDR2 FQGNSA. The CDR3 has 15 amino acids. The trim removed 5 bases at V and 0 bases at J, leaving 4 bases unmatched. The CDR3 DNA reads TGTGCCAGCAGCCGAACTAGCGGGGCCTCCTACGAGCAGTACTTC. Amino acids: CASSRTSGASYEQYF.

The genes are TRBV11-1 and TRBJ1-3; D may be TRBD1 (6 bases). The CDR3 is made up of 17 amino acids. V shed 1 base and J shed 3 bases, with 16 bases lying between them. The germline gives CDR1 SGHAT, CDR2 FQDESV (reference sequence). CDR3 loop: CASSLEPGRGDGNTIYF. The CDR3 nucleotides read TGTGCCAGCAGCTTAGAACCCGGCAGGGGCGATGGAAACACCATATATTTT. Complete variable domain (other parts from reference TRBV11-1 and TRBJ1-3): EAEVAQSPRYKITEKSQAVAFWCDPISGHATLYWYRQILGQGPELLVQFQDESVVDDSQLPKDRFSAERLKGVDSTLKIQPAELGDSAMYLCASSLEPGRGDGNTIYFGEGSWLTVV.

This chain uses TRBV5-1 with TRBJ2-5; the D gene is possibly TRBD2 (5 bases). This CDR3 comprises 13 residues. V lost 2 bases, J lost 4 bases, and 9 bases lay in between. Germline CDR1 and CDR2: SGHRS and YFSETQ. The CDR3 DNA reads as TGCGCCAGCAGCTTAACTCGGGGAGAGACCCAGTACTTC. Protein product: CASSLTRGETQYF.

The rearrangement joins TRBV6-1 to TRBJ1-5, with 8 bases that match TRBD1. The germline V gene has CDR1 MNHNS and CDR2 SASEGT. The CDR3 has 15 residues. The trim removed 9 bases at V and 0 bases at J, leaving 7 bases unmatched. The CDR3 sequence is CASTGGGNSNQPQHF. CDR3 nucleotides: TGTGCCAGTACAGGGGGGGGGAATAGCAATCAGCCCCAGCATTTT.

This clone showed up just once. The J gene is TRBJ2-7, the V gene TRBV2; possible D gene TRBD2, 6 bases. This CDR3 contains 15 residues. V shed 2 bases and J shed 3 bases, with 14 bases lying between them. Germline values: CDR1 SNHLY, CDR2 FYNNEI. Here the CDR3 reads CASSERAGLRYEQYF. As DNA, the CDR3 is TGTGCCAGCAGTGAAAGGGCGGGACTCCGCTACGAGCAGTACTTC.

The chain has TRBV7-3 and TRBJ2-2; D is possibly TRBD1 (6 bases). Germline CDR1 reads SGHTA; CDR2 reads FQGTGA. Trimming left V 5 bases short and J 6 bases short, with 13 bases between. The CDR3 runs to 14 residues. Written as DNA, the CDR3 is TGTGCCAGCAGCCAAAACAGGGCTGCCGGGGAGCTGTTTTTT. Its translation: CASSQNRAAGELFF.

J is TRBJ1-5 and V is TRBV6-1, with no clear D. V lost 4 bases, J lost 2 bases, and 12 bases lay in between. The CDR3 totals 15 residues. Germline CDR1 reads MNHNS; CDR2 reads SASEGT. The CDR3 loop reads CASSAQVGGNQPQHF. The DNA for the CDR3 is TGTGCCAGCAGTGCCCAGGTCGGGGGCAATCAGCCCCAGCATTTT.

This sequence joins TRBV6-1 and TRBJ2-7, with TRBD1 as a possible D gene (5 bases). This CDR3 is built from 13 residues. Germline CDR1 reads MNHNS; CDR2 reads SASEGT. Trimming took 4 bases from V and 5 from J, leaving 12 bases between them. In DNA form, the CDR3 reads TGTGCCAGCAGTGCAGTTAGGGGCCACGAGCAGTACTTC. Its translation: CASSAVRGHEQYF.

This rearrangement joins TRBV28 to TRBJ2-5; 14 bases are a match to TRBD2. Trimming removed 5 bases from V and 5 bases from J; junction bases left unmatched: 19. The CDR3 spans 20 residues. Germline V gene data show CDR1 as MDHEN and CDR2 as SYDVKM. As DNA, the CDR3 is TGTGCCAGCAGTCCTCACACCGGGACTAGCGGGAGATGGGGCTTGGAGACCCAGTACTTC. This codes for CASSPHTGTSGRWGLETQYF.

The rearrangement uses TRBV6-5 and TRBJ1-2; perhaps TRBD1 as D (5 bases). This CDR3 spans 13 amino acids. The germline V and J ends were trimmed by 0 bases and 10 bases, with 12 bases remaining between them. Germline CDR1 reads MNHEY; CDR2 reads SVGAGI. The CDR3, as DNA: TGTGCCAGCAGTTACTCGAATCCAGGGATCTACACCTTC. It encodes CASSYSNPGIYTF.

V and J are TRBV5-1 and TRBJ2-5, with TRBD2 as a possible D gene (6 bases). Trimming stripped 5 bases from V and 5 bases from J, with 10 bases between. The CDR3 spans 12 residues. Germline V CDR1 and CDR2: SGHRS, YFSETQ. CDR3 sequence: CASRGRPETQYF. The DNA for the CDR3 is TGCGCCAGCAGGGGGAGGCCGGAGACCCAGTACTTC.

J is TRBJ2-1 and V is TRBV7-2; tentative D call: TRBD1 (6 bases). This CDR3 is 13 amino acids long. V was clipped by 3 bases and J by 7 bases, with 10 bases between them. CDR1 and CDR2 from the germline V gene are SGHTA and FQGNSA. The CDR3 sequence is CASSFYRDNEQFF. DNA for the CDR3: TGTGCCAGCAGCTTCTACAGGGATAATGAGCAGTTCTTC. Variable domain in full (rest from reference TRBV7-2 and TRBJ2-1): GAGVSQSPSNKVTEKGKDVELRCDPISGHTALYWYRQSLGQGLEFLIYFQGNSAPDKSGLPSDRFSAERTGGSVSTLTIQRTQQEDSAVYLCASSFYRDNEQFFGPGTRLTVL.

The rearrangement uses TRBV4-2 and TRBJ2-1; 10 positions agree with TRBD2. Looked up from germline, CDR1 is LGHNA and CDR2 is YNFKEQ. The CDR3 has 18 residues. V shed 0 bases, J shed 0 bases, and the junction held 5 bases outside the gene matches. CDR3 residues: CASSQEGLAPSSYNEQFF. CDR3 in DNA: TGTGCCAGCAGCCAAGAGGGACTAGCGCCGAGCTCCTACAATGAGCAGTTCTTC.

The V call is TRBV9, the J call TRBJ2-2; possibly TRBD2 for D (5 bases). CDR3 size: 17 residues. Germline CDR1 reads SGDLS; CDR2 reads YYNGEE. Trimming removed 4 bases from V and 7 bases from J, with 23 bases in between. As DNA, the CDR3 is TGTGCCAGCAGCATCCCCTCGGGGATGGGAGCGGTCGGGGAGCTGTTTTTT. Translation: CASSIPSGMGAVGELFF.

The rearrangement uses TRBV21-1 and TRBJ2-7; the table's D gene call, TRBD2, was not cross checked with the DNA. TRBV21-1 is classified as a pseudogene. This CDR3 is 21 amino acids long. The CDR3 nucleotides are TGTGCCAGCAGCAATGAAAACAATGGGACTAGCGGGAGTCAAAGCTCCTACGAGCAGTACTTC. This translates into CASSNENNGTSGSQSSYEQYF.

The DNA of the CDR3 is TGTGCCAGCAGCCCCGGCGGGACTAATGAAAAACTGTTTTTT. This translates into CASSPGGTNEKLFF. This chain connects TRBV5-4 to TRBJ1-4, with no clear D. Trimming took off 4 bases at V and 2 bases at J, with 9 bases between the two ends. Looked up from germline, CDR1 is SGHNT and CDR2 is YYREEE (reference sequence). The CDR3 consists of 14 residues.

This clone was observed once. The chain joins TRBV5-4 to TRBJ2-1; possible D gene TRBD2, 6 bases. CDR1 is SGHNT, CDR2 YYREEE, per germline (reference sequence). This CDR3 contains 13 residues. Trimming cost V 3 bases and J 6 bases, with 10 bases left between them. CDR3 in DNA: TGTGCCAGCAGCTCGGGACTTTTCAATGAGCAGTTCTTC. Its translation is CASSSGLFNEQFF.

The chain employs TRBV6-1 and TRBJ1-5; tentative D call: TRBD1 (5 bases). V was cut by 7 bases and J by 4 bases, with 11 bases left in between. The CDR3 sequence is 13 residues long. Germline values: CDR1 MNHNS, CDR2 SASEGT. The CDR3: CASIDRVNQPQHF. CDR3 nucleotide sequence: TGTGCCAGCATCGACAGAGTAAATCAGCCCCAGCATTTT.

This chain joins TRBV7-9 and TRBJ2-5; 10 nucleotides line up with TRBD1. Trimming removed 2 bases from V and 3 bases from J; junction bases left unmatched: 3. Germline lookup yields CDR1 SEHNR and CDR2 FQNEAQ (reference sequence). CDR3 length equals 15 residues. The CDR3 reads CASSLLGQGKETQYF. CDR3 in DNA: TGTGCCAGCAGCTTATTGGGACAGGGGAAAGAGACCCAGTACTTC.

The CDR3 is CASSHGLAGGQETQYF. For the CDR3, the DNA is TGTGCCAGCAGCCATGGACTAGCGGGGGGCCAGGAGACCCAGTACTTC. V gene TRBV4-2 combines with J gene TRBJ2-5, with 14 bases identical to TRBD2. V gave up 3 bases and J gave up 5 bases; unmatched junction bases: 5. CDR1 is LGHNA, CDR2 YNFKEQ, per germline. This CDR3 region has 16 residues.

V and J are TRBV11-2 and TRBJ2-2, with 12 bases lining up with TRBD2. V shed 2 bases, J shed 8 bases, and the junction held 0 bases outside the gene matches. CDR1 is SGHAT and CDR2 is FQNNGV in the germline V gene. There are 14 residues in the CDR3. CDR3 bases: TGTGCCAGCAGCTTAACTAGCGGGAGGGGGGAGCTGTTTTTT. Its protein is CASSLTSGRGELFF. The whole variable domain, filled in from reference TRBV11-2 and TRBJ2-2, reads EAGVAQSPRYKIIEKRQSVAFWCNPISGHATLYWYQQILGQGPKLLIQFQNNGVVDDSQLPKDRFSAERLKGVDSTLKIQPAKLEDSAVYLCASSLTSGRGELFFGEGSRLTVL.

This rearrangement joins TRBV2 to TRBJ2-1, with 10 bases that match TRBD2. V lost 6 bases to trimming and J lost 5 bases; unmatched junction nucleotides: 13. Germline loops: CDR1 SNHLY, CDR2 FYNNEI. This CDR3 has 17 residues. In nucleotides, the CDR3 is TGTGCCAGCAGGATAGGACTAGCGGTCCCTGAAAACAATGAGCAGTTCTTC. Amino acids: CASRIGLAVPENNEQFF. The complete variable domain, with remaining parts taken from reference TRBV2 and TRBJ2-1, reads EPEVTQTPSHQVTQMGQEVILRCVPISNHLYFYWYRQILGQKVEFLVSFYNNEISEKSEIFDDQFSVERPDGSNFTLKIRSTKLEDSAMYFCASRIGLAVPENNEQFFGPGTRLTVL.

The V call is TRBV5-1, the J call TRBJ2-5; 11 nucleotides match TRBD1. Trimming took 1 base from V and 5 from J; bases not matched to a gene: 10. The CDR3 sequence is 17 residues long. The germline CDR1 and CDR2 sequences are SGHRS and YFSETQ. DNA for the CDR3: TGCGCCAGCAGCTTGCCCATTTCCGGGACAGGGGGTGAGACCCAGTACTTC. It yields the protein CASSLPISGTGGETQYF.